These 30 T cell receptor beta chains share one sample of origin, sequenced in a study of PD-L1 blockade in urothelial cancer. Sample time point: peripheral blood 6 weeks after treatment start. Method: immunoSEQ multiplex PCR; TCRdb's copy keeps in-frame clones and lacks some. The sample records some 120,000 clones, around 86% being singletons. Sequencing was performed on PBMCs, taken around atezolizumab (anti-PD-L1) treatment. Receptor source: a man in his fifties with urothelial cancer.

The V gene is TRBV6-1, the J gene TRBJ2-3; the D gene is possibly TRBD1 (5 bases). The length of the CDR3 is 14 residues. V was pared by 10 bases and J by 0 bases, with 14 bases between. Germline V lookup: CDR1 MNHNS, CDR2 SASEGT. As DNA, the CDR3 is TGTGCCACCCTGGAAGGGGTAAGCACAGATACGCAGTATTTT. Its translation: CATLEGVSTDTQYF.

The chain links TRBV5-3 to TRBJ2-3; D is perhaps TRBD1 (6 bases). TRBV5-3 falls under the ORF class, with uncertain function. There are 15 residues in the CDR3. V gave up 4 bases and J gave up 2 bases, with 14 bases separating them. CDR3 loop: CARSTRQVYTDTQYF. The CDR3 region has the DNA TGTGCCAGAAGCACTAGACAGGTTTACACAGATACGCAGTATTTT.

This chain uses TRBV19 with TRBJ2-1; maybe TRBD2 (5 bases). The germline CDR1 and CDR2 sequences are LNHDA and SQIVND (reference sequence). This CDR3 is 14 amino acids long. The V and J ends lost 7 bases and 8 bases respectively, with 18 bases between them. CDR3 DNA sequence: TGTGCCAGTACAACTGGGCCATACGGGGATGAGCAGTTCTTC. It translates to CASTTGPYGDEQFF.

This chain uses TRBV7-2 with TRBJ2-6, with unresolved D. This CDR3 is built from 14 residues. V lost 5 bases and J 0 bases, leaving 5 bases between the germline ends. Looked up from germline, CDR1 is SGHTA and CDR2 is FQGNSA. CDR3 DNA: TGTGCCAGCAGCCCTAGCTCTGGGGCCAACGTCCTGACTTTC. It specifies CASSPSSGANVLTF.

The V call is TRBV28, the J call TRBJ2-7, with TRBD2 as a possible D gene (6 bases). Deletions cut 3 bases from V and 6 bases from J, with 12 bases between. The CDR3 spans 13 residues. Germline V lookup: CDR1 MDHEN, CDR2 SYDVKM. This chain's CDR3 is CASSFGTVREQYF. The CDR3 region has the DNA TGTGCCAGCAGTTTCGGGACTGTACGCGAGCAGTACTTC.

CDR3 region: CASSMTRVYSTDTQYF. CDR3 DNA sequence: TGTGCCAGCAGCATGACCAGGGTCTATAGCACAGATACGCAGTATTTT. The chain recombines TRBV5-4 with TRBJ2-3; TRBD1 might be the D (5 bases). The CDR3 loop spans 16 amino acids. CDR1 SGHNT and CDR2 YYREEE come from the germline V gene (reference sequence). V lost 4 bases, J lost 0 bases, and 15 bases lay in between. Using reference TRBV5-4 and TRBJ2-3 for the parts outside the CDR3, the full variable domain is ETGVTQSPTHLIKTRGQQVTLRCSSQSGHNTVSWYQQALGQGPQFIFQYYREEENGRGNFPPRFSGLQFPNYSSELNVNALELDDSALYLCASSMTRVYSTDTQYFGPGTRLTVL.

The chain recombines TRBV5-8 with TRBJ2-1; 12 bases are shared with TRBD2. Trimming took 5 bases from V and 7 from J; bases not matched to a gene: 13. The CDR3 sequence is 17 residues long. Germline V gene sequence: CDR1 SGHTS, CDR2 YDEGEE. The CDR3 here is CASRKAYLAGGLNEQFF. CDR3 sequence (DNA): TGTGCCAGCAGAAAAGCCTACCTAGCGGGAGGGTTAAATGAGCAGTTCTTC. The full variable domain, with the rest looked up from reference TRBV5-8 and TRBJ2-1, is EAGVTQSPTHLIKTRGQQATLRCSPISGHTSVYWYQQALGLGLQFLLWYDEGEERNRGNFPPRFSGRQFPNYSSELNVNALELEDSALYLCASRKAYLAGGLNEQFFGPGTRLTVL.

The rearrangement joins TRBV5-1 to TRBJ2-2; a possible D gene is TRBD1 (6 bases). V was clipped by 1 base and J by 1 base, with 26 bases between them. There are 21 residues in the CDR3. Germline CDR1 reads SGHRS; CDR2 reads YFSETQ. The CDR3, as DNA: TGCGCCAGCAGCTTGCCTACACCGCAGGGGAAGGTCTCCTTGAACACCGGGGAGCTGTTTTTT. Amino acid sequence: CASSLPTPQGKVSLNTGELFF.

The chain has TRBV5-1 and TRBJ2-3, with 7 bases that match TRBD2. Unmatched junction bases numbered 7, after V lost 4 bases and J lost 5 bases. The CDR3 is 14 amino acids. Germline CDR1 reads SGHRS; CDR2 reads YFSETQ. The CDR3, as DNA: TGCGCCAGCAGCCCAGGGACTATAGGAGATACGCAGTATTTT. It yields the protein CASSPGTIGDTQYF. Full variable domain (remainder filled in from reference TRBV5-1 and TRBJ2-3): KAGVTQTPRYLIKTRGQQVTLSCSPISGHRSVSWYQQTPGQGLQFLFEYFSETQRNKGNFPGRFSGRQFSNSRSEMNVSTLELGDSALYLCASSPGTIGDTQYFGPGTRLTVL.

The chain couples TRBV5-1 to TRBJ2-7, with 9 positions matching TRBD2. CDR3 size: 14 residues. The germline V gene has CDR1 SGHRS and CDR2 YFSETQ. V lost 5 bases and J lost 2; bases outside the gene matches: 5. The CDR3 coding sequence is TGCGCCAGCAGTAGAGCTAGCGGGGCCTACGAGCAGTACTTC. It yields the protein CASSRASGAYEQYF.

The chain recombines TRBV7-2 with TRBJ1-6; D gene uncertain. V was pared by 4 bases and J by 9 bases, with 19 bases between. CDR1 is SGHTA, CDR2 FQGNSA, per germline. The CDR3 extends over 16 amino acids. In nucleotides, the CDR3 is TGTGCCAGCAGCTATGGAGGTTTAATGGGTATTTCACCCCTCCACTTT. Residues: CASSYGGLMGISPLHF.

The V call is TRBV5-1, the J call TRBJ2-1, with D possibly TRBD2 on 6 matching bases. CDR3 size: 16 residues. Per the germline V gene, CDR1 is SGHRS and CDR2 is YFSETQ. V shed 0 bases and J shed 0 bases, with 10 bases lying between them. CDR3 sequence: CASSLAFGSSYNEQFF. DNA of the CDR3: TGCGCCAGCAGCTTGGCCTTCGGGAGCTCCTACAATGAGCAGTTCTTC.

This CDR3 is CASSSPRELFF. In DNA, the CDR3 is TGTGCCAGCAGTTCTCCTCGGGAGCTGTTTTTT. The chain joins TRBV28 to TRBJ2-2; D remains unclear. V was cut by 4 bases and J by 9 bases, with 6 bases left in between. This CDR3 region has 11 residues. CDR1 MDHEN and CDR2 SYDVKM come from the germline V gene.

This clone came up a few times. The J gene is TRBJ2-7, the V gene TRBV9; 8 bases align to TRBD2. Germline V gives CDR1 SGDLS, CDR2 YYNGEE. Trimming took 4 bases from V and 6 from J; bases not matched to a gene: 12. The CDR3 runs 15 residues. The CDR3 sequence: CASSPGSLAGGEQYF. The CDR3 coding sequence is TGTGCCAGCAGCCCAGGAAGCCTAGCGGGCGGCGAGCAGTACTTC.

This clone was detected once. The chain couples TRBV10-3 to TRBJ1-4; TRBD1 matches at 8 bases. The V segment lost 4 bases and the J segment 4 bases; nucleotides outside the gene matches: 11. Germline CDR1 is ENHRY and CDR2 is SYGVKD. The CDR3 extends over 17 amino acids. Written as DNA, the CDR3 is TGTGCCATCAGTGCAACAAACACAGGGGGTATTAATGAAAAACTGTTTTTT. Its protein is CAISATNTGGINEKLFF.

The CDR3 protein is CASSPPGTSWYTGELFF. For the CDR3, the DNA is TGTGCCAGCTCACCACCCGGGACTAGTTGGTACACCGGGGAGCTGTTTTTT. The chain recombines TRBV18 with TRBJ2-2; 8 bases map to TRBD2. The CDR3 has 17 residues. Germline V gene data show CDR1 as KGHSH and CDR2 as LQKENI. V dropped 0 bases and J dropped 3; count of bases not matched to a gene: 6.

This sequence joins TRBV23-1 and TRBJ2-1; 12 positions agree with TRBD2. TRBV23-1 is an ORF, and what it does is uncertain. The CDR3 covers 15 residues. V lost 6 bases, J lost 9 bases, and 9 bases stayed unmatched. The CDR3 loop reads CASRCQLAGGSEQFF. The CDR3 coding sequence is TGCGCCAGCAGGTGCCAACTAGCGGGAGGCAGTGAGCAGTTCTTC.

The rearrangement links TRBV25-1 to TRBJ2-2, with 8 positions matching TRBD1. This CDR3 comprises 15 residues. CDR1 and CDR2 (germline): MGHDK, SYGVNS. J gave up 5 bases and V 9 bases, and 11 bases lay outside the gene matches. The CDR3 region is CASRPVTGGTGELFF. As DNA, the CDR3 is TGTGCCAGTCGCCCCGTAACAGGGGGTACCGGGGAGCTGTTTTTT.

This clone was seen a single time. The chain joins TRBV11-1 to TRBJ2-7; TRBD2 is a possible D gene (5 bases). The CDR3 has 12 amino acids. From germline, CDR1 is SGHAT and CDR2 FQDESV (reference sequence). Trimming pared 5 bases from V and 3 bases from J, leaving 8 bases between. CDR3 nucleotides: TGTGCCAGCAGCCGCGGAGGCTACGAGCAGTACTTC. Amino acids: CASSRGGYEQYF.

This clone was counted between two and nine times. The chain joins TRBV6-4 to TRBJ2-3, with 12 bases matching TRBD2. With 5 bases clipped from V and 3 bases from J, the junction kept 3 bases outside the gene matches. The germline V gene encodes CDR1 MRHNA and CDR2 SNTAGT. The CDR3 sequence is 15 residues long. As DNA, the CDR3 is TGTGCCAGCAGTAGGACTAGCGGGATTACAGATACGCAGTATTTT. Its protein product is CASSRTSGITDTQYF.

The V and J genes are TRBV11-2 and TRBJ2-1; possible D gene TRBD1, 5 bases. Deletions cut 2 bases from V and 1 base from J, with 12 bases between. The CDR3 extends over 16 amino acids. CDR1 and CDR2 from the germline V gene are SGHAT and FQNNGV. CDR3 in DNA: TGTGCCAGCAGCTTACCCCGACAGATTTCCTACAATGAGCAGTTCTTC. Translation: CASSLPRQISYNEQFF.

This chain links TRBV19 with TRBJ1-1; D gene unclear. Germline assignment: CDR1 LNHDA and CDR2 SQIVND (reference sequence). The CDR3 extends over 14 amino acids. V was shortened by 5 bases and J by 5 bases, with 15 bases between the two germline ends. CDR3 region: CASSLGGFRTEAFF. The CDR3 nucleotides are TGTGCCAGTAGTCTCGGCGGATTCCGTACTGAAGCTTTCTTT.

The chain has TRBV9 and TRBJ1-5, with TRBD1 matching 8 bases. Germline V gene data show CDR1 as SGDLS and CDR2 as YYNGEE. The J segment lost 7 bases and the V segment lost 3 bases, leaving 6 bases of the junction unmatched. This CDR3 comprises 14 residues. The CDR3 reads CASSAQQGEQPQHF. The CDR3 DNA is TGTGCCAGCAGCGCGCAACAGGGGGAACAGCCCCAGCATTTT.

The gene calls are TRBV6-1 and TRBJ2-7; 7 positions agree with TRBD1. Germline assignment: CDR1 MNHNS and CDR2 SASEGT. The V gene end was trimmed by 5 bases and the J gene end by 4 bases; junction bases not matched to a gene: 11. This CDR3 has 15 amino acids. CDR3 sequence reads: CASSPRQGRFYEQYF. Written as DNA, the CDR3 is TGTGCCAGCAGTCCCCGACAGGGCAGGTTTTACGAGCAGTACTTC.

The genes are TRBV10-3 and TRBJ2-1, with TRBD1 matching over 9 bases. Germline trimming cut 9 bases from V and 8 bases from J; bases unmatched to any gene: 11. The CDR3 spans 14 residues. Germline CDR1 is ENHRY and CDR2 is SYGVKD. Here the CDR3 reads CAIKPGQGLHEQFF. The CDR3 DNA sequence: TGTGCCATAAAGCCGGGACAGGGCTTACATGAGCAGTTCTTC.

This chain connects TRBV5-1 to TRBJ1-1; no clear D. Germline CDR1 SGHRS, CDR2 YFSETQ. The CDR3 is 12 residues long. Trimming cost V 0 bases and J 7 bases, with 7 bases left between them. CDR3 loop: CASSLESGEAFF. Written as DNA, the CDR3 is TGCGCCAGCAGCTTGGAGTCCGGTGAAGCTTTCTTT.

The chain has TRBV2 and TRBJ2-2; D might be TRBD2 (7 bases). Germline CDR1 reads SNHLY; CDR2 reads FYNNEI. V lost 8 bases to trimming and J lost 5 bases, with 15 bases between them. The length of the CDR3 is 14 residues. CDR3 DNA sequence: TGTGCCAGCCGGGGGGAGGGGGGTACCGGGGAGCTGTTTTTT. This codes for CASRGEGGTGELFF.

For the CDR3, the DNA is TGTGCCAGCAGACCAACCGGGACAGGTGAAGCTTTCTTT. The encoded protein is CASRPTGTGEAFF. This chain joins TRBV7-2 and TRBJ1-1, with TRBD1 identical over 8 bases. In germline, CDR1 is SGHTA, CDR2 FQGNSA. Losses at the gene ends were 6 bases for V and 7 bases for J; bases not matched to a gene: 7. The CDR3 sequence is 13 residues long.

This clone was counted once. The chain links TRBV5-4 to TRBJ2-7; 8 nucleotides match TRBD2. Germline V lookup: CDR1 SGHNT, CDR2 YYREEE (reference sequence). V lost 4 bases to trimming and J lost 6 bases; unmatched junction nucleotides: 6. This CDR3 spans 13 amino acids. CDR3 in DNA: TGTGCCAGCAGCCAAGGACTAGCCCCCGAGCAGTACTTC. It yields the protein CASSQGLAPEQYF.

This chain uses TRBV18 with TRBJ1-1; 9 nucleotides align to TRBD1. This CDR3 spans 17 amino acids. V shed 0 bases and J 3 bases; nucleotides not matched to a gene: 8. Germline loops: CDR1 KGHSH, CDR2 LQKENI. The CDR3 bases are TGTGCCAGCTCACCACCGGGTGGAACAGGGGGCTACACTGAAGCTTTCTTT. Protein sequence: CASSPPGGTGGYTEAFF.